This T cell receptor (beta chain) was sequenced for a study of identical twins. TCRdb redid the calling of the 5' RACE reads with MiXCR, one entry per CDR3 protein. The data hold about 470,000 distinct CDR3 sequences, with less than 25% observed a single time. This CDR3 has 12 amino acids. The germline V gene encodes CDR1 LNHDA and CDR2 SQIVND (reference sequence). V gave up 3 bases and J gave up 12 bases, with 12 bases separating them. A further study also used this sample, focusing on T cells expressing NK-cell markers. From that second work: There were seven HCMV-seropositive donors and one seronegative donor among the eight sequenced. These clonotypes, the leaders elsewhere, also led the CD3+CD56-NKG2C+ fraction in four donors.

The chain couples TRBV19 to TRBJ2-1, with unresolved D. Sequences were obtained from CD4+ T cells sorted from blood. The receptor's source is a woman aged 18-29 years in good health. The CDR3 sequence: CASSISPRRQFF. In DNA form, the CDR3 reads TGTGCCAGTAGTATTTCGCCGAGAAGGCAGTTCTTC.